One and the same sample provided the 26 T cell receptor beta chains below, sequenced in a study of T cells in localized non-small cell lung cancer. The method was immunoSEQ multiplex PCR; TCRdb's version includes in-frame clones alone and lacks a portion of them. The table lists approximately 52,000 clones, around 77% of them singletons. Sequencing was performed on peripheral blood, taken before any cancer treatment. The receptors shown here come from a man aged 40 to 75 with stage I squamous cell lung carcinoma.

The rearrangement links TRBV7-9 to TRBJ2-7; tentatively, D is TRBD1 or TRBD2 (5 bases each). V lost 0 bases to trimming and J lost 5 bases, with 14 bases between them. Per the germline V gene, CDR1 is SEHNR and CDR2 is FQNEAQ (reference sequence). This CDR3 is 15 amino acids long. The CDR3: CASSLAGVRAHEQYF. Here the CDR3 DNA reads TGTGCCAGCAGCTTAGCGGGGGTTCGGGCGCACGAGCAGTACTTC.

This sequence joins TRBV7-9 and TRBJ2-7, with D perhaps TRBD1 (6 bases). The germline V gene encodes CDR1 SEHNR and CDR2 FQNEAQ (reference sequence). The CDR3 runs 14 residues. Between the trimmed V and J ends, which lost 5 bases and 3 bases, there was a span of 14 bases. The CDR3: CASSPVQGFYEQYF. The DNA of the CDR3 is TGTGCCAGCAGCCCCGTACAGGGTTTCTACGAGCAGTACTTC. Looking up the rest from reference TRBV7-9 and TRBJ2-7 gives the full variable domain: DTGVSQNPRHKITKRGQNVTFRCDPISEHNRLYWYRQTLGQGPEFLTYFQNEAQLEKSRLLSDRFSAERPKGSFSTLEIQRTEQGDSAMYLCASSPVQGFYEQYFGPGTRLTVT.

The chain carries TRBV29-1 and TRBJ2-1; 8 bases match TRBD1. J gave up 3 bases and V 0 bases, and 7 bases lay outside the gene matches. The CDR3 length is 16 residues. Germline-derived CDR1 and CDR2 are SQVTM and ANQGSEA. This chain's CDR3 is CSVEDSQGAHYNEQFF. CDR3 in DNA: TGCAGCGTTGAAGACAGTCAGGGGGCCCACTACAATGAGCAGTTCTTC.

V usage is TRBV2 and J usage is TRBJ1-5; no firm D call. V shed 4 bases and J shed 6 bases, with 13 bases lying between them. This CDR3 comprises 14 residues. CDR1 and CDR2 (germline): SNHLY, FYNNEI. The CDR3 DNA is TGTGCCAGCAGTGTGAGTCGGGCGGGTCAGCCCCAGCATTTT. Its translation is CASSVSRAGQPQHF.

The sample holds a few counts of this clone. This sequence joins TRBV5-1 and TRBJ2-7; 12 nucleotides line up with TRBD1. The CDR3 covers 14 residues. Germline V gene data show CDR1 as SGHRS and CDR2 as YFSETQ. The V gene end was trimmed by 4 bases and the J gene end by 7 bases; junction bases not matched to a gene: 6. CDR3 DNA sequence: TGCGCCAGCAGCATCCGGGACAGGGGGCGTGAGCAGTACTTC. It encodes CASSIRDRGREQYF.

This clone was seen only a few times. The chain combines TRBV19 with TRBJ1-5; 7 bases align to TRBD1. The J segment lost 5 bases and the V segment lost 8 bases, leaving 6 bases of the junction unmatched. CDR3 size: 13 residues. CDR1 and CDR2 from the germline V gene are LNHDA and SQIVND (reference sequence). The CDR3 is CASGDRVDQPQHF. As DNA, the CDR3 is TGTGCCAGTGGAGACAGGGTCGATCAGCCCCAGCATTTT.

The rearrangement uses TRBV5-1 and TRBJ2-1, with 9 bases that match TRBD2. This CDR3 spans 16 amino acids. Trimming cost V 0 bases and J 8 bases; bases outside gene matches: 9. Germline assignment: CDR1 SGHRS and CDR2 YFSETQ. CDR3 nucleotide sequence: TGCGCCAGCAGCTTGGCCGCGGGGGGGCTAGGTGATGAGCAGTTCTTC. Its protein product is CASSLAAGGLGDEQFF.

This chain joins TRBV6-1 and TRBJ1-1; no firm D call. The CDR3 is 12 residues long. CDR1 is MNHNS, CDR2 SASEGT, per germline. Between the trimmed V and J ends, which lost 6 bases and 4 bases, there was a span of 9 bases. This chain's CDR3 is CASRGGLTEAFF. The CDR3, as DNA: TGTGCCAGCAGGGGAGGGCTCACTGAAGCTTTCTTT.

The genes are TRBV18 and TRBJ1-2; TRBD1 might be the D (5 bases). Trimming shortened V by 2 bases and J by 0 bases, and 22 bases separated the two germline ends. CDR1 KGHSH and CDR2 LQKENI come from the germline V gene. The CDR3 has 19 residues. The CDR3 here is CASSPTVGEWQGANYGYTF. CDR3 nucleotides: TGTGCCAGCTCACCAACAGTGGGGGAGTGGCAGGGCGCTAACTATGGCTACACCTTC.

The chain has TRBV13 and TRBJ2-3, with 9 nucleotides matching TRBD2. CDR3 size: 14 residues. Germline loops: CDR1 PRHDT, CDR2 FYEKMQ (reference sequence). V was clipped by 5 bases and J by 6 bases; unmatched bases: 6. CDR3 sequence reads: CASSLGTSGDTQYF. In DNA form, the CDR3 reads TGTGCCAGCAGCCTCGGAACTAGCGGGGATACGCAGTATTTT.

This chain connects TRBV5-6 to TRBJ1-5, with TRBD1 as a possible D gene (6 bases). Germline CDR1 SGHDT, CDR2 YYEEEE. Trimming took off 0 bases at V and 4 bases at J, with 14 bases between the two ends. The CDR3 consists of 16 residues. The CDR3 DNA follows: TGTGCCAGCAGCTTGGGGGGGCGCCGGGTGAATCAGCCCCAGCATTTT. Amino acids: CASSLGGRRVNQPQHF.

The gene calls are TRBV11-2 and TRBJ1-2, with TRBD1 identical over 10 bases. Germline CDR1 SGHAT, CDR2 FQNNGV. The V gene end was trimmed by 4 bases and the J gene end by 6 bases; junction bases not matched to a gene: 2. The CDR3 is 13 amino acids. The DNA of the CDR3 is TGTGCCAGCAGCTGGACAGGGGGGGATGGCTACACCTTC. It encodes CASSWTGGDGYTF. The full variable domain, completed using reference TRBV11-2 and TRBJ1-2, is EAGVAQSPRYKIIEKRQSVAFWCNPISGHATLYWYQQILGQGPKLLIQFQNNGVVDDSQLPKDRFSAERLKGVDSTLKIQPAKLEDSAVYLCASSWTGGDGYTFGSGTRLTVV.

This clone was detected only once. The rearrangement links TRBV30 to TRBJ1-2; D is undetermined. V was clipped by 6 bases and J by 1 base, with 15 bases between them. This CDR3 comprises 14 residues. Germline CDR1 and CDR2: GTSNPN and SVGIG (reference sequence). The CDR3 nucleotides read TGTGCCTGCGTAGGGCCTAGGAATAACTATGGCTACACCTTC. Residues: CACVGPRNNYGYTF. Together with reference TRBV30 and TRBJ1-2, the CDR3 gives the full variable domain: SQTIHQWPATLVQPVGSPLSLECTVEGTSNPNLYWYRQAAGRGLQLLFYSVGIGQISSEVPQNLSASRPQDRQFILSSKKLLLSDSGFYLCACVGPRNNYGYTFGSGTRLTVV.

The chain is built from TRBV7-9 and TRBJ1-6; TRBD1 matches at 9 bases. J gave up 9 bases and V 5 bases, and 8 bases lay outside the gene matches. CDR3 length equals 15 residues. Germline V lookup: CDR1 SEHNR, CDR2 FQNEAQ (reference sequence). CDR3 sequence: CASSPGDREGSPLHF. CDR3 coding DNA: TGTGCCAGCAGCCCCGGGGACAGGGAGGGTTCACCCCTCCACTTT.

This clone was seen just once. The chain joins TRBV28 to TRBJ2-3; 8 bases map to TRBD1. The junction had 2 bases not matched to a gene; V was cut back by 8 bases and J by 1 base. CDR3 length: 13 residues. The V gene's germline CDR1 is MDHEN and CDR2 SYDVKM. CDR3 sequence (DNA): TGTGCCAGCGGGGACAGGCGCACAGATACGCAGTATTTT. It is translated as CASGDRRTDTQYF.

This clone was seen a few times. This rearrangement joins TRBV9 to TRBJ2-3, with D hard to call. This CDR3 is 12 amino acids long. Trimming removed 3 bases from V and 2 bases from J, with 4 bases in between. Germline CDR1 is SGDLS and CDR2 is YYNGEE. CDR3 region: CASSENTDTQYF. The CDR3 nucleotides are TGTGCCAGCAGCGAAAACACAGATACGCAGTATTTT.

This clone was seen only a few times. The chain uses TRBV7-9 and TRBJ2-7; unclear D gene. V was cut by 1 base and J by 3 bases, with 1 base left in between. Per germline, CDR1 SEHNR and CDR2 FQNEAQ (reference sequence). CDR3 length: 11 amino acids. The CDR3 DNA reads TGTGCCAGCAGCTTAGACTACGAGCAGTACTTC. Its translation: CASSLDYEQYF.

For the CDR3, the DNA is TGTGCCAGCAGCTTGACCCTTAGCGGGGGGATAGATACGCAGTATTTT. Its protein product is CASSLTLSGGIDTQYF. The chain employs TRBV5-6 and TRBJ2-3; 10 positions agree with TRBD2. The CDR3 covers 16 residues. The trim removed 1 base at V and 5 bases at J, leaving 7 bases unmatched. The germline gives CDR1 SGHDT, CDR2 YYEEEE.

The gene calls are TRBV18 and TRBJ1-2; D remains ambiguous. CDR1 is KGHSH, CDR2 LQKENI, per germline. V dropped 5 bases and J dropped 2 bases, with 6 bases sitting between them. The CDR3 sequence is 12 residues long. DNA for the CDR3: TGTGCCAGCTCAGCCTCAAACTATGGCTACACCTTC. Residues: CASSASNYGYTF.

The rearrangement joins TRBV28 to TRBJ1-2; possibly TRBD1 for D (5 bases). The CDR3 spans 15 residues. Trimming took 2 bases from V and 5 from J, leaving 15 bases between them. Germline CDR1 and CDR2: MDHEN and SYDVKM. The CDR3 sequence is CASSLPGHPSYGYTF. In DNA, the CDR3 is TGTGCCAGCAGTTTACCCGGACACCCGTCGTATGGCTACACCTTC.

The CDR3 region has the DNA TGTGCCAGCAGCAGTACAGGATTTACCGGGGAGCTGTTTTTT. Residues: CASSSTGFTGELFF. V gene TRBV28 combines with J gene TRBJ2-2; D is perhaps TRBD1 (5 bases). The CDR3 extends over 14 amino acids. Trimming took 6 bases from V and 5 from J, leaving 13 bases between them. Germline CDR1 MDHEN, CDR2 SYDVKM.

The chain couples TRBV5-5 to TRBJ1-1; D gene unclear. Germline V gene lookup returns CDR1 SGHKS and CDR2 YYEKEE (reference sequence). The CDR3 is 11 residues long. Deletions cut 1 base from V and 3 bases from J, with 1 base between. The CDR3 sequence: CASSLYTEAFF. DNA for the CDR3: TGTGCCAGCAGCTTGTACACTGAAGCTTTCTTT.

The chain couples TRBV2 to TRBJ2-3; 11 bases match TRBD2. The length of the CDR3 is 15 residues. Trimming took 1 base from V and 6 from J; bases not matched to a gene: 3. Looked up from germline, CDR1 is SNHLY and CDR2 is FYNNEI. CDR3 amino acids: CASSEERLAGDTQYF. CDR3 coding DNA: TGTGCCAGCAGTGAAGAAAGACTAGCGGGGGATACGCAGTATTTT.

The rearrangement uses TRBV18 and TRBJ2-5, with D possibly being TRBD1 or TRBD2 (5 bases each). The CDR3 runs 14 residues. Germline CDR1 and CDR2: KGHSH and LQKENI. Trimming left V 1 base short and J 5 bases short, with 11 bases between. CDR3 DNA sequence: TGTGCCAGCTCACCACGGGGGTCAGGGGAGACCCAGTACTTC. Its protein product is CASSPRGSGETQYF.

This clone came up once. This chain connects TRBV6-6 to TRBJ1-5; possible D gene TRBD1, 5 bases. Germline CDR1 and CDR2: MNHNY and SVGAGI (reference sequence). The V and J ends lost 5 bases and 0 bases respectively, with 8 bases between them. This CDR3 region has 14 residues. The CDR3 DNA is TGTGCCAGCAGTCCGACAGTTAGCAATCAGCCCCAGCATTTT. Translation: CASSPTVSNQPQHF.

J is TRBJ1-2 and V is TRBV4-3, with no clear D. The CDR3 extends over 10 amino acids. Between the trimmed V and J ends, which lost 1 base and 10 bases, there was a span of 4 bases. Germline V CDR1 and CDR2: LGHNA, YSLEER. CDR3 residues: CASSQGDYTF. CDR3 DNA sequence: TGCGCCAGCAGCCAAGGGGACTACACCTTC.